This T cell receptor (beta chain) was obtained from a study of response to subunit inactivated influenza vaccine. Study-level points and caveats: That few new T cells are recruited by each seasonal influenza vaccination was the authors' suggestion.

Germline-derived CDR1 and CDR2 are MGHDK and SYGVNS. The length of the CDR3 is 13 residues. TCRdb recomputed calls from the RT-PCR reads with MiXCR, one row per CDR3 protein. The table records roughly 700,000 distinct CDR3 sequences, approximately 15% of them present only once. A remark on this clonotype: Its antigen is unknown. A much bigger clone sits one base away, suggesting this may be a read error.

The sequences come from PBMCs from blood, collected 14 to 15 days before vaccination. The chain joins TRBV25-1 to TRBJ2-2; tentative D call: TRBD2 (5 bases). This clonotype originated in a man aged 50-59 years who received an inactivated influenza vaccine. The CDR3 bases are TGTGCCAGCAGTACCGTAAGAACCGGGGAGCTGTGTTTT. Encoded protein: CASSTVRTGELCF.